The 12 T cell receptor beta chains below come from one sample, sequenced in a study of beta chain features in type 1 diabetes. Antigen specificity for these receptors is unknown. What was sequenced were expressed TCRB transcripts, since all of the isolated RNA had been reverse transcribed. Profiled with immunoSEQ multiplex PCR; TCRdb holds only in-frame clones, not every one. The data contain about 160,000 clones, 6% to 9% of them singletons. Notes on the study in general: People with Type 1 diabetes carried modestly yet significantly shorter TCRB CDR3s in all four CD4+ subsets.

Material for sequencing was central memory CD4+ T cells from blood. Receptors originate from a man aged 18 to 30 with type 1 diabetes.

In DNA, the CDR3 is TGCGCCAGCAGCTCAGGGGGACAGGAGAATGAAAAACTGTTTTTT. It codes for CASSSGGQENEKLFF. The chain has TRBV5-1 and TRBJ1-4; TRBD1 agrees at 8 bases. Germline lookup yields CDR1 SGHRS and CDR2 YFSETQ. Trimming took 3 bases from V and 5 from J; bases not matched to a gene: 6. The CDR3 has 15 residues.

This clone was counted a few times. The rearrangement uses TRBV28 and TRBJ2-2; 8 bases are shared with TRBD1. The CDR3 loop spans 16 amino acids. CDR1 and CDR2 (germline): MDHEN, SYDVKM. The ends lost 4 bases at V and 4 bases at J; junction bases unmatched: 8. The CDR3 loop reads CASSSPGGPSTGELFF. For the CDR3, the DNA is TGTGCCAGCAGTTCACCAGGGGGCCCGAGCACCGGGGAGCTGTTTTTT.

Points on this clone: Its ends do not fully match the called genes, so a read error is possible. The V and J genes are TRBV28 and TRBJ1-4; TRBD1 aligns across 7 bases. This CDR3 comprises 16 residues. Germline loops: CDR1 MDHEN, CDR2 SYDVKM. The CDR3 DNA sequence: TGTGCCGGCAGCCCACGACAGGGATGGTCTAATGAAAAACTGTTTTTT. This encodes CAGSPRQGWSNEKLFF. The full variable domain, rest sourced from reference TRBV28 and TRBJ1-4, is DVKVTQSSRYLVKRTGEKVFLECVQDMDHENMFWYRQDPGLGLRLIYFSYDVKMKEKGDIPEGYSVSREKKERFSLILESASTNQTSMYLCAGSPRQGWSNEKLFFGSGTQLSVL.

In its sample, this clone was seen many times. The chain employs TRBV11-2 and TRBJ2-5; 8 bases fit TRBD2. The CDR3 has 14 amino acids. The J segment lost 9 bases and the V segment lost 0 bases, leaving 6 bases of the junction unmatched. The germline CDR1 and CDR2 sequences are SGHAT and FQNNGV. The CDR3 sequence is CASSLDVPAGAQYF. Written as DNA, the CDR3 is TGTGCCAGCAGCTTAGATGTCCCAGCGGGGGCCCAGTACTTC. The full variable domain, in which reference TRBV11-2 and TRBJ2-5 provide the parts outside the CDR3, is EAGVAQSPRYKIIEKRQSVAFWCNPISGHATLYWYQQILGQGPKLLIQFQNNGVVDDSQLPKDRFSAERLKGVDSTLKIQPAKLEDSAVYLCASSLDVPAGAQYFGPGTRLLVL.

This clone was seen more than once but under ten times. The J gene is TRBJ2-1, the V gene TRBV28; 8 nucleotides align to TRBD2. The trim removed 3 bases at V and 10 bases at J, leaving 5 bases unmatched. Per germline, CDR1 MDHEN and CDR2 SYDVKM. This CDR3 spans 13 amino acids. This chain's CDR3 is CASSLDGTREQFF. In nucleotides, the CDR3 is TGTGCCAGCAGTTTGGACGGGACTAGGGAGCAGTTCTTC. Filled out from reference TRBV28 and TRBJ2-1, the complete variable domain reads DVKVTQSSRYLVKRTGEKVFLECVQDMDHENMFWYRQDPGLGLRLIYFSYDVKMKEKGDIPEGYSVSREKKERFSLILESASTNQTSMYLCASSLDGTREQFFGPGTRLTVL.

The sample holds a few counts of this clone. The genes are TRBV7-9 and TRBJ1-2; D unclear. Trimming took 5 bases from V and 8 from J, leaving 12 bases between them. The CDR3 has 12 amino acids. Looked up from germline, CDR1 is SEHNR and CDR2 is FQNEAQ (reference sequence). The CDR3 bases are TGTGCCAGCAGCCCCGAGTGGTTGGGCTACACCTTC. It yields the protein CASSPEWLGYTF.

This clone appeared a few times. The chain joins TRBV10-1 to TRBJ2-1; 9 bases agree with TRBD2. The CDR3 length is 14 residues. Germline V gives CDR1 WNHNN, CDR2 SYGVQD (reference sequence). V trimming: 8 bases; J trimming: 10 bases; junction bases outside the gene matches: 12. The CDR3 loop is CASGAGGLVVEQFF. The CDR3, as DNA: TGCGCCAGCGGAGCGGGAGGCCTGGTCGTGGAGCAGTTCTTC.

The chain's CDR3 is CASSPTRDRGQTF. The DNA of the CDR3 is TGTGCCAGCAGTCCCACCCGGGACAGGGGGCAAACCTTC. This chain joins TRBV6-1 and TRBJ1-2, with 12 bases identical to TRBD1. CDR1 and CDR2 (germline): MNHNS, SASEGT. J gave up 14 bases and V 5 bases, and 9 bases lay outside the gene matches. The CDR3 length is 13 residues.

This clone has just a few counts. The chain uses TRBV7-2 and TRBJ2-1; 12 positions match TRBD2. Germline CDR1 SGHTA, CDR2 FQGNSA. This CDR3 comprises 18 residues. V trimming: 2 bases; J trimming: 8 bases; junction bases outside the gene matches: 13. The CDR3 sequence: CASSLFSRGTSGRYEQFF. CDR3 coding DNA: TGTGCCAGCAGCTTATTTAGTCGGGGAACTAGCGGGAGGTATGAGCAGTTCTTC.

This clone has more than one count but fewer than ten. The V and J genes are TRBV7-2 and TRBJ2-7, with 7 positions matching TRBD1. Germline CDR1 and CDR2: SGHTA and FQGNSA. This CDR3 region has 14 residues. The V and J ends lost 4 bases and 1 base, in that order; junction bases with no gene match: 4. The CDR3 here is CASSWTGGSYEQYF. The CDR3 nucleotides are TGTGCCAGCAGCTGGACAGGCGGATCCTACGAGCAGTACTTC.

This clone was recorded many times. The chain carries TRBV6-6 and TRBJ2-3, with D maybe TRBD2 (6 bases). In germline, CDR1 is MNHNY, CDR2 SVGAGI (reference sequence). CDR3 length: 14 amino acids. The ends were cut back, 5 bases at V and 6 bases at J, with 15 bases in the middle. The CDR3 region has the DNA TGTGCCAGCAGTCACACCGGGACTCCGGATACGCAGTATTTT. Amino acids: CASSHTGTPDTQYF.

The chain carries TRBV2 and TRBJ2-3; possibly TRBD1 for D (6 bases). This CDR3 comprises 13 residues. V lost 4 bases and J lost 3, with 8 bases in between. Germline V lookup: CDR1 SNHLY, CDR2 FYNNEI. The CDR3 loop is CASSVTGTDTQYF. For the CDR3, the DNA is TGTGCCAGCAGTGTAACAGGGACAGATACGCAGTATTTT.